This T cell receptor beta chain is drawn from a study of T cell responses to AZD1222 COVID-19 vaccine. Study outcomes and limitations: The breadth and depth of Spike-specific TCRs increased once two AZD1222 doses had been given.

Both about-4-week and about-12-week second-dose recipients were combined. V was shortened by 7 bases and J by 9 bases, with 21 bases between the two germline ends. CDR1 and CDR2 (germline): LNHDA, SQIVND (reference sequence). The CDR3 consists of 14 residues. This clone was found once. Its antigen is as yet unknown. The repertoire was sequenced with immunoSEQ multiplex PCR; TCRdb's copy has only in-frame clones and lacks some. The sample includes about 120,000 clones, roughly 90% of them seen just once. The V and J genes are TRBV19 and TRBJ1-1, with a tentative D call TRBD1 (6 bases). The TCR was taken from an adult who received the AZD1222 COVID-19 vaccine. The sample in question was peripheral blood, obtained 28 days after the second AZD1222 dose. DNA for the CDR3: TGTGCCAGTACTGCTTATGGGGGGCTGGACAAAGCTTTCTTT. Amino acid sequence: CASTAYGGLDKAFF.